This section outlines one T cell receptor beta chain sequence together with its context. This sample is part of a study of blood T cell repertoires in COVID-19. Whole-study context: Sites across the United States, Italy and Spain contributed samples from acute and convalescent COVID-19.

As originally analysed: Reference gene primers were amplified, and this amplification served to estimate nucleated cell counts. Libraries were prepared by immunoSEQ multiplex PCR; TCRdb keeps only in-frame clonotypes and omits some of them. V and J calls and clone size come straight from that table; D and trimming were deduced from the DNA. In the table there are about 350,000 clones, 88% of which are singletons. The CDR3 runs to 15 residues. Germline V gene sequence: CDR1 LNHNV, CDR2 YYDKDF (reference sequence). The V and J ends lost 0 bases and 0 bases respectively, with 6 bases between them. Individuals drawn from 24 US areas were about 18 to 95 years old. Cohorts were determined from participant-reported clinical history.

The chain has TRBV15 and TRBJ1-5; the D gene is possibly TRBD1 (5 bases). This clonotype was obtained from a young woman who had been exposed to COVID-19. What was sequenced was PBMCs or T cells enriched from blood (not recorded which). CDR3 amino acids: CATSRDRGSNQPQHF. For the CDR3, the DNA is TGTGCCACCAGCAGAGATAGGGGTAGCAATCAGCCCCAGCATTTT.